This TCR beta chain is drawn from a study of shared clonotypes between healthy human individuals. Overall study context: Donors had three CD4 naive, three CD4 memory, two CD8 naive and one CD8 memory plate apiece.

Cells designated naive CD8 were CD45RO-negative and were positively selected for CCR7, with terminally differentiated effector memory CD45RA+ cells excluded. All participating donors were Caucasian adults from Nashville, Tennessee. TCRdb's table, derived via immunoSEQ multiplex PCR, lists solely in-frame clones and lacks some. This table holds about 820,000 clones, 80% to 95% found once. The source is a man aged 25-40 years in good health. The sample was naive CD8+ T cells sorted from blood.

CDR3 coding DNA: TGTGCCAGCACCTTTTATACTGGGACTAGCGGCTCATGGACAGATACGCAGTATTTT. Residues: CASTFYTGTSGSWTDTQYF. This chain uses TRBV11-2 with TRBJ2-3; 11 bases line up with TRBD2. CDR3 length: 19 residues. Germline V gives CDR1 SGHAT, CDR2 FQNNGV. J gave up 3 bases and V 7 bases, and 18 bases lay outside the gene matches.